The 16 T cell receptor beta chains below were found in one sample sequenced in a study of T cell responses to AZD1222 COVID-19 vaccine. The assay was immunoSEQ multiplex PCR, and TCRdb's table has in-frame clones only and misses some. The sample holds about 120,000 clones, over 75% seen once. The specimen was peripheral blood, collected on day 0 of AZD1222 vaccination. The receptors shown here come from an adult in good health.

V gene TRBV5-8 combines with J gene TRBJ1-1; D remains unclear. This CDR3 is 12 amino acids long. The germline V gene has CDR1 SGHTS and CDR2 YDEGEE. Trimming left V 0 bases short and J 5 bases short, with 5 bases between. The CDR3 protein is CASSLAPTEAFF. CDR3 bases: TGTGCCAGCAGCTTGGCTCCTACTGAAGCTTTCTTT.

The chain uses TRBV6-5 and TRBJ2-1, with 9 bases aligning to TRBD2. Germline lookup yields CDR1 MNHEY and CDR2 SVGAGI. V trimming: 8 bases; J trimming: 15 bases; junction bases outside the gene matches: 14. This CDR3 contains 13 residues. CDR3 bases: TGTGCCAGCGGGGGACTGGCTAGCGGGGCTGGGTTCTTC. Translating it yields CASGGLASGAGFF.

This rearrangement joins TRBV6-1 to TRBJ1-3; D remains ambiguous. This CDR3 comprises 15 residues. V dropped 3 bases and J dropped 6 bases, with 15 bases sitting between them. Germline V gene lookup returns CDR1 MNHNS and CDR2 SASEGT. CDR3 region: CASSDRRVLENTIYF. The DNA of the CDR3 is TGTGCCAGCAGTGATCGGAGGGTACTGGAAAACACCATATATTTT.

J is TRBJ2-7 and V is TRBV9; D not certain. CDR1 is SGDLS and CDR2 is YYNGEE in the germline V gene. V lost 4 bases to trimming and J lost 2 bases, with 16 bases between them. The CDR3 totals 15 residues. CDR3 sequence (DNA): TGTGCCAGCAGCCCCGGCGGACCCCCACCCTACGAGCAGTACTTC. It translates to CASSPGGPPPYEQYF.

The chain combines TRBV7-9 with TRBJ2-7; no clear D. V was shortened by 5 bases and J by 4 bases, with 9 bases between the two germline ends. Germline-derived CDR1 and CDR2 are SEHNR and FQNEAQ (reference sequence). The CDR3 covers 12 residues. This CDR3 reads CASSPYTYEQYF. The DNA of the CDR3 is TGTGCCAGCAGCCCCTACACTTACGAGCAGTACTTC.

The chain combines TRBV27 with TRBJ1-1; the D gene is possibly TRBD1 (6 bases). This CDR3 is 13 amino acids long. CDR1 and CDR2 from the germline V gene are MNHEY and SMNVEV (reference sequence). Between the trimmed V and J ends, which lost 6 bases and 5 bases, there was a span of 13 bases. CDR3 sequence: CASSTVQGTEAFF. CDR3 nucleotides: TGTGCCAGCAGCACAGTACAGGGAACTGAAGCTTTCTTT.

This clone was picked up one time. The CDR3 here is CASSLGGEGGEKLFF. As DNA, the CDR3 is TGTGCCAGCAGTCTAGGGGGAGAAGGGGGTGAAAAACTGTTTTTT. V gene TRBV28 combines with J gene TRBJ1-4; possible D gene TRBD1, 6 bases. Per the germline V gene, CDR1 is MDHEN and CDR2 is SYDVKM. The CDR3 is 15 amino acids. V shed 5 bases and J shed 7 bases, with 17 bases lying between them.

J is TRBJ1-2 and V is TRBV4-1; tentatively, D is TRBD1 (6 bases). The CDR3 has 15 amino acids. The germline V gene encodes CDR1 MGHRA and CDR2 YSYEKL. V was pared by 3 bases and J by 3 bases, with 14 bases between. CDR3 DNA sequence: TGCGCCAGCAGCCAGCCTACAGGGATCGACTATGGCTACACCTTC. This encodes CASSQPTGIDYGYTF.

This rearrangement joins TRBV6-6 to TRBJ1-6, with D possibly matching TRBD1 (6 bases). The CDR3 runs 16 residues. V was clipped by 6 bases and J by 5 bases, with 17 bases between them. The germline CDR1 and CDR2 sequences are MNHNY and SVGAGI (reference sequence). DNA for the CDR3: TGTGCCAGCAGAGCGCAGGGGCGCGTCAATAATTCACCCCTCCACTTT. Protein: CASRAQGRVNNSPLHF.

J is TRBJ2-7 and V is TRBV27; either TRBD1 or TRBD2 may supply D (5 bases each). This CDR3 is built from 13 residues. Trimming removed 11 bases from V and 6 bases from J, with 20 bases in between. Germline-derived CDR1 and CDR2 are MNHEY and SMNVEV (reference sequence). The CDR3 DNA is TGTGCCCGTTCCGGGACCTCAGGCGCCGAGCAGTACTTC. Translating gives CARSGTSGAEQYF.

The chain carries TRBV6-4 and TRBJ2-3; TRBD2 matches at 9 bases. The CDR3 consists of 15 residues. The germline V gene encodes CDR1 MRHNA and CDR2 SNTAGT. J gave up 6 bases and V 0 bases, and 4 bases lay outside the gene matches. In DNA, the CDR3 is TGTGCCAGCAGTGACTCGATAGCGGGAGTCGATACGCAGTATTTT. Translating gives CASSDSIAGVDTQYF.

This clone is a singleton in its sample. V is TRBV5-1 and J is TRBJ2-5, with TRBD1 matching 11 bases. Trimming cost V 7 bases and J 5 bases; bases outside gene matches: 7. The CDR3 totals 14 residues. Germline lookup yields CDR1 SGHRS and CDR2 YFSETQ. CDR3 residues: CASSGQGAGETQYF. CDR3 in DNA: TGCGCCAGCTCCGGACAGGGGGCAGGGGAGACCCAGTACTTC.

The chain couples TRBV6-6 to TRBJ1-2; 7 nucleotides match TRBD1. V dropped 7 bases and J dropped 4; count of bases not matched to a gene: 12. From germline, CDR1 is MNHNY and CDR2 SVGAGI (reference sequence). The CDR3 has 15 amino acids. The CDR3 sequence is CASIHRDRKRYGYTF. The CDR3, as DNA: TGTGCCAGCATCCACCGGGACAGAAAACGCTATGGCTACACCTTC.

The V and J genes are TRBV27 and TRBJ2-1; either TRBD1 or TRBD2 may supply D (5 bases each). This CDR3 contains 17 residues. V was pared by 5 bases and J by 6 bases, with 23 bases between. The V gene's germline CDR1 is MNHEY and CDR2 SMNVEV (reference sequence). CDR3 loop: CASSPQTGPRTFNEQFF. The CDR3 nucleotides are TGTGCCAGCAGTCCCCAAACGGGGCCGCGGACTTTCAATGAGCAGTTCTTC.

With regard to this clone: The sample carries other DNA sequences with the same CDR3. V and J are TRBV11-2 and TRBJ1-1, with D perhaps TRBD1 (6 bases). Germline CDR1 is SGHAT and CDR2 is FQNNGV. V was clipped by 3 bases and J by 1 base, with 9 bases between them. The CDR3 spans 14 residues. CDR3 region: CASSFGRGNTEAFF. CDR3 nucleotides: TGTGCCAGCAGCTTTGGCAGGGGGAACACTGAAGCTTTCTTT.

This chain joins TRBV4-2 and TRBJ2-2, with 11 nucleotides matching TRBD2. Per the germline V gene, CDR1 is LGHNA and CDR2 is YNFKEQ. The trim removed 0 bases at V and 10 bases at J, leaving 10 bases unmatched. The CDR3 sequence is 17 residues long. The CDR3 is CASSQEGLAGGHVELFF. For the CDR3, the DNA is TGTGCCAGCAGCCAAGAGGGATTAGCGGGAGGGCACGTGGAGCTGTTTTTT.